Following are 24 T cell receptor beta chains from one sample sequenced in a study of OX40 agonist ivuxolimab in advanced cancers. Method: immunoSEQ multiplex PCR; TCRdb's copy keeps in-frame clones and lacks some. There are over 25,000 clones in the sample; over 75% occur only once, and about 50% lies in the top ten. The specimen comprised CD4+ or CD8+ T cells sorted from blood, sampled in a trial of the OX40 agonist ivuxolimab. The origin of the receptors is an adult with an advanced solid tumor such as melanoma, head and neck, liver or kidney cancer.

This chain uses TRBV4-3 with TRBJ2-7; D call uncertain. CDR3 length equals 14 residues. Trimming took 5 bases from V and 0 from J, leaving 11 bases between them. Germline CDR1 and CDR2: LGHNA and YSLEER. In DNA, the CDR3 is TGCGCCAGCAGCGCAACAGTGGGCTCCTACGAGCAGTACTTC. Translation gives CASSATVGSYEQYF.

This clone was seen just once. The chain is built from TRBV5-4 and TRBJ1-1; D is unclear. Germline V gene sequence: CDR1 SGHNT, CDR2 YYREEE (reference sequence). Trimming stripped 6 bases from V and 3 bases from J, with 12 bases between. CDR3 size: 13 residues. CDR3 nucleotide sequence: TGTGCCAGCATGAGCAGCGTTTACACTGAAGCTTTCTTT. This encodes CASMSSVYTEAFF.

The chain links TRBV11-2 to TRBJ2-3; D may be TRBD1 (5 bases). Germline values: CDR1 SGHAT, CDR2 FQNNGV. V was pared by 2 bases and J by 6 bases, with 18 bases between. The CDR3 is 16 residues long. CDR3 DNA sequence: TGTGCCAGCAGCTTAATGGCCCAGGGATGGTCGGATACGCAGTATTTT. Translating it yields CASSLMAQGWSDTQYF.

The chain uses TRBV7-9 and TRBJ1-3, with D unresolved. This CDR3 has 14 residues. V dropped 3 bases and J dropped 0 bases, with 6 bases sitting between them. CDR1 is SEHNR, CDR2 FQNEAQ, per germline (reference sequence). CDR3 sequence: CASSLGSSGNTIYF. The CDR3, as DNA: TGTGCCAGCAGCTTGGGGAGCTCTGGAAACACCATATATTTT.

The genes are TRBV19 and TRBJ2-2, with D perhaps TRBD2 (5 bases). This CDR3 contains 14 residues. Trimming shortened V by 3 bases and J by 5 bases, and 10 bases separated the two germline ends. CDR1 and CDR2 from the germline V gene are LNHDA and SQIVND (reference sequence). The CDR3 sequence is CASSMVGVTGELFF. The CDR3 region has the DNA TGTGCCAGTAGTATGGTCGGGGTTACCGGGGAGCTGTTTTTT.

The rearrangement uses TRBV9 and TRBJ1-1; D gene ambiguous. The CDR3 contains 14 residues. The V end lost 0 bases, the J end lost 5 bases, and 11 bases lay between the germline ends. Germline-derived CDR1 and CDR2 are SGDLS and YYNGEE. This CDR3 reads CASSVAWAGTEAFF. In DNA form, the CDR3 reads TGTGCCAGCAGCGTAGCCTGGGCGGGGACTGAAGCTTTCTTT.

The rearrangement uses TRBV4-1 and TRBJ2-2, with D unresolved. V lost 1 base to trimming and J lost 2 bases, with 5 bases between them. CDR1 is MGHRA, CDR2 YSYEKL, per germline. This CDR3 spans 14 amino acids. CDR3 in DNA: TGCGCCAGCAGCCAAGGGCACAACACCGGGGAGCTGTTTTTT. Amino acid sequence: CASSQGHNTGELFF.

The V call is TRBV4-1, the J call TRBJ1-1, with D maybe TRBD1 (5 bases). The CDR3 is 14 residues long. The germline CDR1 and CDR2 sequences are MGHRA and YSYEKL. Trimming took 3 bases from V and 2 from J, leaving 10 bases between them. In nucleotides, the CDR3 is TGCGCCAGCAGCCAGCGGGGCTTAAACACTGAAGCTTTCTTT. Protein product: CASSQRGLNTEAFF.

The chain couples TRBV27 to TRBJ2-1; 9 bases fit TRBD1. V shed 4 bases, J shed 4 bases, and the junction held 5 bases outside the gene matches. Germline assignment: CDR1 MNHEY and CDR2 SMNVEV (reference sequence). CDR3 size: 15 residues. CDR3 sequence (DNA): TGTGCCAGCAGTTCCATAGGGACAGGGTACAATGAGCAGTTCTTC. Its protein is CASSSIGTGYNEQFF.

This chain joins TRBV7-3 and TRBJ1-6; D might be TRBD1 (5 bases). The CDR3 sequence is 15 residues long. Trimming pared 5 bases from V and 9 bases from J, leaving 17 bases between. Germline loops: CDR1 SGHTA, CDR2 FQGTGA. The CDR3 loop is CASSREGDVGSPLHF. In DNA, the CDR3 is TGTGCCAGCAGCCGCGAAGGGGACGTTGGTTCACCCCTCCACTTT.

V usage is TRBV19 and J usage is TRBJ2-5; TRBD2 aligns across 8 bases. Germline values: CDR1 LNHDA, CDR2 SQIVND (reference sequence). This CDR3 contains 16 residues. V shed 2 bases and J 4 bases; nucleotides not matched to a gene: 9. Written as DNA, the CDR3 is TGTGCCAGTAGTATATTCGGCGGGGGGCTAGGAGAGACCCAGTACTTC. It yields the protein CASSIFGGGLGETQYF.

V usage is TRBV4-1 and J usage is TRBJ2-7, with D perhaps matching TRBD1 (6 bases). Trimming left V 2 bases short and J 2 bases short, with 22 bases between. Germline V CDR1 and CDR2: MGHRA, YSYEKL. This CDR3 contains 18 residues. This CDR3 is CASSQLTSGASLTYEQYF. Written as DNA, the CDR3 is TGCGCCAGCAGCCAACTAACATCAGGGGCCTCGTTGACCTACGAGCAGTACTTC.

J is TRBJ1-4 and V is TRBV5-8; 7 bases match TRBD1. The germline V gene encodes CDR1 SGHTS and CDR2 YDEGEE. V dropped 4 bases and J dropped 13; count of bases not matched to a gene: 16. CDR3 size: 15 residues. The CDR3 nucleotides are TGTGCCAGCAGCCTTCGACAGGGAGGCGGTTGGGGACTGTTTTTT. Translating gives CASSLRQGGGWGLFF.

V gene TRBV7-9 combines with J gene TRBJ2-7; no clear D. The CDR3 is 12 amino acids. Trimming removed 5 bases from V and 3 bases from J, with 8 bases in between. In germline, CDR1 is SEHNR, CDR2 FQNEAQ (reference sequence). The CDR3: CASSKLDYEQYF. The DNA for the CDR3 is TGTGCCAGCAGCAAATTAGACTACGAGCAGTACTTC. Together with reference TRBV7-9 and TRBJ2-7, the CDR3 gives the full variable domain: DTGVSQNPRHKITKRGQNVTFRCDPISEHNRLYWYRQTLGQGPEFLTYFQNEAQLEKSRLLSDRFSAERPKGSFSTLEIQRTEQGDSAMYLCASSKLDYEQYFGPGTRLTVT.

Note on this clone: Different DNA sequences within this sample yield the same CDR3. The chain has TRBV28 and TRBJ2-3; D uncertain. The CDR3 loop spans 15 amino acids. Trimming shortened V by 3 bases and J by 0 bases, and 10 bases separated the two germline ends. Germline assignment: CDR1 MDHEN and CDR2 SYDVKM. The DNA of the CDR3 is TGTGCCAGCAGTTTCTCGGTCCCTAGCACAGATACGCAGTATTTT. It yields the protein CASSFSVPSTDTQYF.

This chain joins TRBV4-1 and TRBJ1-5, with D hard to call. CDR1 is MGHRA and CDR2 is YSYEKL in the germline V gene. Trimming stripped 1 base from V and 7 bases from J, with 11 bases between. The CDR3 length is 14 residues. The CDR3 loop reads CASSQVTSGQPQHF. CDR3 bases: TGCGCCAGCAGCCAAGTTACGAGTGGACAGCCCCAGCATTTT.

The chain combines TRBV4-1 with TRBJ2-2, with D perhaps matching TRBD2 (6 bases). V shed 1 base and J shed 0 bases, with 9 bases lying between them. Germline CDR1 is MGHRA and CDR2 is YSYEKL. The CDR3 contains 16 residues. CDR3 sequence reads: CASSQVPGANTGELFF. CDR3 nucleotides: TGCGCCAGCAGCCAAGTTCCGGGGGCGAACACCGGGGAGCTGTTTTTT.

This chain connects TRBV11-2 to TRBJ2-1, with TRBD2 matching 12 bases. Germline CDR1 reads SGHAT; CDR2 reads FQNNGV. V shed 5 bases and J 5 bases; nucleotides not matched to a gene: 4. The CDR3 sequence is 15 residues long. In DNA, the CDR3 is TGTGCCAGCAGCCTGCTAGCGGGGGGGGACAATGAGCAGTTCTTC. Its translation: CASSLLAGGDNEQFF.

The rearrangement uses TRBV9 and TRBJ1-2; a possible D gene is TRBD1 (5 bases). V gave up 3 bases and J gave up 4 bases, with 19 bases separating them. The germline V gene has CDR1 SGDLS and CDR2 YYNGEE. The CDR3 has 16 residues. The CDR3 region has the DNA TGTGCCAGCAGCGCTTTAAATAGGGGCGAAGGCTATGGCTACACCTTC. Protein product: CASSALNRGEGYGYTF.

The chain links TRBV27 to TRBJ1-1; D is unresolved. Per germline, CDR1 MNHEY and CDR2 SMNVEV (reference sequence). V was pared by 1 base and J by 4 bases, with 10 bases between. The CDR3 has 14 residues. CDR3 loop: CASSLLGWGTEAFF. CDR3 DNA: TGTGCCAGCAGTTTATTAGGGTGGGGCACTGAAGCTTTCTTT.

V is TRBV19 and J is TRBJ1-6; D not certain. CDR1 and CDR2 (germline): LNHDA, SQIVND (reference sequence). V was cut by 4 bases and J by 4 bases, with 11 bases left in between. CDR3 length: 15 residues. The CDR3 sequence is CASSTGDTYNSPLHF. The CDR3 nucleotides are TGTGCCAGTAGTACGGGTGATACTTATAATTCACCCCTCCACTTT.

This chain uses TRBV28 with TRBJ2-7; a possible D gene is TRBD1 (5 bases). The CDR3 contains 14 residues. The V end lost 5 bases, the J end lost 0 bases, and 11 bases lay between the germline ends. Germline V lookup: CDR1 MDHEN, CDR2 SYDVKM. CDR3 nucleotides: TGTGCCAGCAGTCCCGCGACAGACTCCTACGAGCAGTACTTC. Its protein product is CASSPATDSYEQYF.

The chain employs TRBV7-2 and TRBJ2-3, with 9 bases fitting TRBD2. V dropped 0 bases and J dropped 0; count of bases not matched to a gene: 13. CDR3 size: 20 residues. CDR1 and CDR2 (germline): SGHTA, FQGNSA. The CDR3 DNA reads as TGTGCCAGCAGCTTAGCGCTAGCGGGGCCTTACTCCACTAGCACAGATACGCAGTATTTT. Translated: CASSLALAGPYSTSTDTQYF.

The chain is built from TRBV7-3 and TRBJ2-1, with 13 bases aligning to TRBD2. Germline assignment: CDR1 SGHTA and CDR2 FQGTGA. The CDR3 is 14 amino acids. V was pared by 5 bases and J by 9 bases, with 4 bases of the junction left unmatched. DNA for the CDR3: TGTGCCAGCAGCATTTGGACTAGCGGGGGTGAGCAGTTCTTC. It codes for CASSIWTSGGEQFF.